This T cell receptor beta chain was recovered during a study of blood T cell repertoires in COVID-19. Overall study context: From T cells, B-cell-depleted T cells, or PBMCs came the material, which was cDNA or gDNA.

Libraries were prepared by immunoSEQ multiplex PCR; TCRdb keeps only in-frame clonotypes and omits some of them. The sample includes approximately 140,000 clones, about four fifths of them seen just once. Germline values: CDR1 KGHSH, CDR2 LQKENI. With 4 bases clipped from V and 0 bases from J, the junction kept 2 bases outside the gene matches. The CDR3 contains 16 residues. Specimen: peripheral blood. The TCR was taken from a human donor in a cohort sampled during active COVID-19. This chain links TRBV18 with TRBJ1-6, with 8 nucleotides matching TRBD1. CDR3 nucleotide sequence: TGTGCCAGCTCACGGGACAGGAGCTCCTATAATTCACCCCTCCACTTT. Translated: CASSRDRSSYNSPLHF.